This TCR beta chain was captured by sequencing in a study of blood T cell repertoires in COVID-19. The protocol was immunoSEQ multiplex PCR, while the TCRdb copy is restricted to in-frame clones and leaves out a portion. Of fewer than 300,000 clones detected, 65% to 90% appear once; the ten largest clones hold 15% to 17%. Enrollees, about 18 to 90 years old, lived in 24 US areas. Allocation to cohorts depended on clinical history reported by the participants. Trimming removed 2 bases from V and 6 bases from J, with 11 bases in between. This CDR3 spans 14 amino acids. Germline V gene data show CDR1 as LGHDT and CDR2 as YNNKEL (reference sequence).

V gene TRBV3-1 (or the pseudogene TRBV3-2) combines with J gene TRBJ2-4; tentative D call: TRBD2 (6 bases). Sequencing was done on a sample of PBMCs or T cells enriched from blood (not recorded which). This TCR was sampled from a man younger than 30 who had recovered from COVID-19. The CDR3 region has the DNA TGTGCCAGCAGCCAAACGGCTAGCGTAAACATTCAGTACTTC. Translated, it gives CASSQTASVNIQYF.